This T cell receptor (beta chain) appears in the sequencing data of a study of CD8+CD57+ T cells in acquired aplastic anemia. With V trimmed by 2 bases and J by 0 bases, 5 bases remained unmatched. The CDR3 runs 17 residues. Germline V gene sequence: CDR1 MGHDK, CDR2 SYGVNS. The study profiled TCR beta VDJ and CDR3 using genomic DNA as template. TCRdb analysed the reads with MiXCR anew, one entry per CDR3 protein. This sample has approximately 170,000 distinct CDR3 sequences; 50% to 55% occur once, and the top ten carry 16%. Sequenced material: sorted CD4+, CD8+, or CD8+CD57+ T cells (not recorded which) from PBMCs. J is TRBJ1-3 and V is TRBV25-1, with 9 bases matching TRBD1. The receptor was isolated from a human donor in good health, serving as a control. In DNA form, the CDR3 reads TGTGCCAGCAGTGAACGCGTGACAGGGGGCTCTGGAAACACCATATATTTT. Translation gives CASSERVTGGSGNTIYF.